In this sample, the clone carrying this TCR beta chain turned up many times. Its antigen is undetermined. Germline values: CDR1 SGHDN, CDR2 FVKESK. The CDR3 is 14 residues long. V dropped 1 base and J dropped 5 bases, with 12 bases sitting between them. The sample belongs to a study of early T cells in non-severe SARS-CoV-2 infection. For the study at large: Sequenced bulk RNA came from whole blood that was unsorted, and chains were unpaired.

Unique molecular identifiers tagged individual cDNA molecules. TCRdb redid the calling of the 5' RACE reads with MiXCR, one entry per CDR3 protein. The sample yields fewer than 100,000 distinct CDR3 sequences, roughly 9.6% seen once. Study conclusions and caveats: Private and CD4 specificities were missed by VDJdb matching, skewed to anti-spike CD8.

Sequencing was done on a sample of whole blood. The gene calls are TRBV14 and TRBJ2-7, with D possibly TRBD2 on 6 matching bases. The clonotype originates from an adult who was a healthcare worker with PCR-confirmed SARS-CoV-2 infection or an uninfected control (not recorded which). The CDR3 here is CASSQARGPHEQYF. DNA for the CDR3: TGTGCCAGCAGCCAAGCGCGGGGTCCCCACGAGCAGTACTTC.